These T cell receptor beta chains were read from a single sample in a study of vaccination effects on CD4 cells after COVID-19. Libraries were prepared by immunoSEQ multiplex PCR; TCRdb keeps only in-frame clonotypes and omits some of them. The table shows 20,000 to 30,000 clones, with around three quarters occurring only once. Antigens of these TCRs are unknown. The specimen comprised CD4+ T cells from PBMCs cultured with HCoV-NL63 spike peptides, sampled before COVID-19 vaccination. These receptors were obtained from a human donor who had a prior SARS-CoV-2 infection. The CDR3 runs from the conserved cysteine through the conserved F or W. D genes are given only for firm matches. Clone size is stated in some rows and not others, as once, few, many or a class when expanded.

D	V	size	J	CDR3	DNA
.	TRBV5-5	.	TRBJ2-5	CASSFNTLQETQYF	TGTGCCAGCAGCTTCAACACACTCCAAGAGACCCAGTACTTC
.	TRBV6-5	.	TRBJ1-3	CASSYAGAGGNTIYF	TGTGCCAGCAGTTACGCGGGAGCCGGTGGAAACACCATATATTTT
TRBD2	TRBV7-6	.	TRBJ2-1	CASSVLGGSSYNEQFF	TGTGCCAGCAGCGTACTTGGCGGGAGCTCCTACAATGAGCAGTTCTTC
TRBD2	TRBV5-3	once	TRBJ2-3	CARSVTSGTDTQYF	TGTGCCAGAAGCGTGACTAGCGGCACAGATACGCAGTATTTT
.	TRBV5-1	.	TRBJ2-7	CASRYEVTGVQYF	TGCGCCAGCAGGTACGAGGTTACTGGCGTGCAGTACTTC
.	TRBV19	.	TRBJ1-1	CASSILGSVEAFF	TGTGCCAGTAGTATACTCGGCAGCGTAGAAGCTTTCTTT
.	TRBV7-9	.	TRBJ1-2	CASSQKRGPDYTF	TGTGCCAGCAGCCAAAAGAGGGGCCCGGACTACACCTTC
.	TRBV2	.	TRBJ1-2	CASSEGSLVYGYTF	TGTGCCAGCAGTGAGGGCAGTCTTGTCTATGGCTACACCTTC
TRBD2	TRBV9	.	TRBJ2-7	CASSVGSGGASYEQYF	TGTGCCAGCAGCGTAGGGAGCGGGGGGGCCTCCTACGAGCAGTACTTC
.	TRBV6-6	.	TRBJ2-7	CASSSTDTDPYEQYF	TGTGCCAGCAGTTCAACCGACACGGACCCCTACGAGCAGTACTTC
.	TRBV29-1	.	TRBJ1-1	CSVRLDREAFF	TGCAGCGTCCGACTTGACAGGGAAGCTTTCTTT
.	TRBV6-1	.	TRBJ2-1	CASSDLLLSYNEQFF	TGTGCCAGCAGTGATCTACTCCTCTCCTACAATGAGCAGTTCTTC
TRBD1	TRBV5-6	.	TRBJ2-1	CASSLTGASLYNEQFF	TGTGCCAGCAGCTTAACAGGGGCCTCCCTCTACAATGAGCAGTTCTTC
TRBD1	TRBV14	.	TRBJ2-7	CASSKAPGQGTYEQYF	TGTGCCAGCAGCAAAGCCCCGGGACAGGGGACCTACGAGCAGTACTTC
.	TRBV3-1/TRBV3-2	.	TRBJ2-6	CASSKGSSGANVLTF	TGTGCCAGCAGCAAGGGCAGCTCTGGGGCCAACGTCCTGACTTTC
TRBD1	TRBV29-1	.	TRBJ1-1	CSAGTGWGMNTEAFF	TGCAGCGCCGGGACAGGGTGGGGGATGAACACTGAAGCTTTCTTT
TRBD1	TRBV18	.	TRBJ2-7	CASSGQGVTYEQYF	TGTGCCAGCTCCGGACAGGGTGTAACCTACGAGCAGTACTTC
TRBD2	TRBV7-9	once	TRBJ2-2	CASSFLMASGRQNTGELFF	TGTGCCAGCAGCTTCCTTATGGCTAGCGGGAGGCAGAACACCGGGGAGCTGTTTTTT
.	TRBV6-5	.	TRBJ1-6	CASSYSRAAQSLHF	TGTGCCAGCAGTTACTCGAGGGCCGCCCAGTCCCTCCACTTT
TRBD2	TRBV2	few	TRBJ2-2	CASIAGGTGELFF	TGTGCCAGCATAGCGGGAGGAACCGGGGAGCTGTTTTTT
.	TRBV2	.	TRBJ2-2	CASSPYTNTGELFF	TGTGCCAGCAGTCCTTACACGAACACCGGGGAGCTGTTTTTT
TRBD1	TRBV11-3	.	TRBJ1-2	CASSLRAGQGIGGYTF	TGTGCCAGCAGCCTTCGTGCGGGACAGGGTATAGGTGGCTACACCTTC
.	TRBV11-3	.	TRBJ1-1	CASSQNSEAFF	TGTGCCAGCAGCCAGAACTCTGAAGCTTTCTTT
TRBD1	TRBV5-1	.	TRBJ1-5	CASSLEGASYQPQHF	TGCGCCAGCAGCTTGGAGGGGGCTTCTTATCAGCCCCAGCATTTT
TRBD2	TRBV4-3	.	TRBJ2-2	CASSQLAGDTGELFF	TGCGCCAGCAGCCAACTAGCGGGAGACACCGGGGAGCTGTTTTTT
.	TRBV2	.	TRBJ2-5	CASRPLARIQETQYF	TGTGCCAGCAGACCCCTTGCGCGCATTCAAGAGACCCAGTACTTC
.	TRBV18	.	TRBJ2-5	CASSPGQKETQYF	TGTGCCAGCTCACCAGGACAGAAAGAGACCCAGTACTTC
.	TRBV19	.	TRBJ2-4	CASRQDLAKNIQYF	TGTGCCAGCCGACAGGATCTAGCCAAAAACATTCAGTACTTC
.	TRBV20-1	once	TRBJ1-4	CSAKFSEKLFF	TGCAGTGCTAAGTTCAGTGAAAAACTGTTTTTT
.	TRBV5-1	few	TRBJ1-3	CASSLRGTDGNTIYF	TGCGCCAGCAGCTTACGGGGGACGGATGGAAACACCATATATTTT
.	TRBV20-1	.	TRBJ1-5	CSASRQGNQPQHF	TGCAGTGCTAGTCGGCAGGGCAATCAGCCCCAGCATTTT
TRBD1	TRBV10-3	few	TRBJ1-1	CAISGLNRGGRVNTEAFF	TGTGCCATCAGTGGGCTTAACAGGGGTGGTAGGGTAAACACTGAAGCTTTCTTT
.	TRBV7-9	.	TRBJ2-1	CASSLGLAEQFF	TGTGCCAGCAGCTTAGGTCTAGCGGAGCAGTTCTTC
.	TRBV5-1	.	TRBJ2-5	CASSLTDPRRETQYF	TGCGCCAGCAGCTTGACGGACCCTCGGCGGGAGACCCAGTACTTC
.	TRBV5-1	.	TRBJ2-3	CASSLVAGGQHTQYF	TGCGCCAGCAGCCTGGTCGCCGGGGGACAGCATACGCAGTATTTT
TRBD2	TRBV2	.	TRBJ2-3	CASSDRGGAGTQYF	TGTGCCAGCAGTGATCGGGGGGGGGCCGGTACGCAGTATTTT
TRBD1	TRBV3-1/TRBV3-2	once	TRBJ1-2	CASSQEGEQGASGYTF	TGTGCCAGCAGCCAAGAGGGGGAACAGGGGGCGAGTGGCTACACCTTC
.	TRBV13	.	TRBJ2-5	CASSPQGVGRQETQYF	TGTGCCAGCAGCCCACAGGGAGTCGGGCGGCAAGAGACCCAGTACTTC
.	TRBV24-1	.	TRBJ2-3	CATSDTYRASTDTQYF	TGTGCCACCAGTGATACCTACAGGGCTAGCACAGATACGCAGTATTTT
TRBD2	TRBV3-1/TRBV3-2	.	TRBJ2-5	CASSRTSGGLQETQYF	TGTGCCAGCAGCCGAACTAGCGGGGGGTTGCAAGAGACCCAGTACTTC
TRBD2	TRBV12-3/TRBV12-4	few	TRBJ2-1	CASKGGRGGEQFF	TGTGCCAGCAAGGGCGGGAGGGGCGGTGAGCAGTTCTTC
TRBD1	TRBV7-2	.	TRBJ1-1	CASSAAGGNTEAFF	TGTGCCAGCAGCGCGGCAGGGGGGAACACTGAAGCTTTCTTT
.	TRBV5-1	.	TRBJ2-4	CASSLGVDRSQNIQYF	TGCGCCAGCAGCTTGGGAGTAGACAGGTCTCAAAACATTCAGTACTTC
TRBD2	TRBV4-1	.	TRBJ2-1	CASSRHGGGFDEQFF	TGCGCCAGCAGCCGGCACGGCGGGGGGTTCGATGAGCAGTTCTTC
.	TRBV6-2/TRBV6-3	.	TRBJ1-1	CASSMGTMGMNTEAFF	TGTGCCAGCAGCATGGGGACCATGGGAATGAACACTGAAGCTTTCTTT
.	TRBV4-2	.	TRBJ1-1	CASSPHRSTNTEAFF	TGTGCCAGCAGCCCTCACAGATCCACGAACACTGAAGCTTTCTTT
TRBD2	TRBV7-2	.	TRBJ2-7	CASSFSSGSHEQYF	TGTGCCAGCAGCTTTTCTAGCGGGAGCCACGAGCAGTACTTC
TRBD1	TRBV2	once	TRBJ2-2	CASVQTGAGTGELFF	TGTGCCAGCGTTCAAACAGGGGCCGGCACCGGGGAGCTGTTTTTT
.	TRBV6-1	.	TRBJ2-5	CASSEALGGSEETQYF	TGTGCCAGCAGTGAAGCGCTAGGGGGGAGTGAGGAGACCCAGTACTTC
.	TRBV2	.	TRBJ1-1	CASRMGRNTEAFF	TGTGCCAGCAGGATGGGACGGAACACTGAAGCTTTCTTT
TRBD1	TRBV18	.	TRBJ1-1	CASSLRQGITEAFF	TGTGCCAGCTCACTCCGACAGGGTATAACTGAAGCTTTCTTT
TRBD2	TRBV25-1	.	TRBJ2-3	CASSDPSAGGFTDTQYF	TGTGCCAGCAGTGACCCCTCAGCGGGAGGCTTCACAGATACGCAGTATTTT
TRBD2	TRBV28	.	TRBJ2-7	CASRESGSRGEQYF	TGTGCCAGCAGAGAGAGCGGGAGCCGAGGAGAGCAGTACTTC
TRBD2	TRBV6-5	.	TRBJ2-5	CASRGGVSLETQYF	TGTGCCAGCAGGGGGGGGGTTAGTTTGGAGACCCAGTACTTC
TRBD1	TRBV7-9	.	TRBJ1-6	CASSLTGGLDNSPLHF	TGTGCCAGCAGCTTGACAGGGGGCTTGGATAATTCACCCCTCCACTTT